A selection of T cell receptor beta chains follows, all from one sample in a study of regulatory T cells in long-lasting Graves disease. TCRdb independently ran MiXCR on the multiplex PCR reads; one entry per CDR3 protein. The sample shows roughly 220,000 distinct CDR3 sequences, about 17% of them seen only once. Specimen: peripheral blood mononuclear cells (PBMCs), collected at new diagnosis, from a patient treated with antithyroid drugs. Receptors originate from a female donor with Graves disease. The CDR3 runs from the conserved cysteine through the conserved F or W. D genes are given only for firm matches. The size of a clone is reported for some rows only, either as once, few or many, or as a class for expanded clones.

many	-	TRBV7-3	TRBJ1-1	CASSFQQNTEAFF	TGTGCCAGCAGCTTTCAGCAGAACACTGAAGCTTTCTTT
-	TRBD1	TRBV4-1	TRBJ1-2	CASSLVPGQESTYDYTF	TGCGCCAGCAGCCTCGTCCCGGGACAGGAGTCGACCTATGACTACACCTTC
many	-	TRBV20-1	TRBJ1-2	CSARANQGFGGYTF	TGCAGTGCTAGAGCCAACCAGGGATTTGGTGGCTACACCTTC
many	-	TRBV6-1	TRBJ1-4	CASSLPVAGAATNEKLFF	TGTGCCAGCAGCCTACCGGTGGCAGGCGCTGCAACTAATGAAAAACTGTTTTTT
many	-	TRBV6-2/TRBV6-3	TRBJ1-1	CASTQTENTEAFF	TGTGCCAGCACCCAAACAGAGAACACTGAAGCTTTCTTT
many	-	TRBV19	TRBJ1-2	CASSKEQGYGYTF	TGTGCCAGTAGTAAGGAGCAGGGCTATGGCTACACCTTC
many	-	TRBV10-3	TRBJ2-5	CAISESLRGKETQYF	TGTGCCATCAGTGAGTCGCTTCGGGGGAAAGAGACCCAGTACTTC
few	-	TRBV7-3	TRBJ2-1	CASSPGPSYNEQFF	TGTGCCAGCAGCCCTGGCCCTTCCTACAATGAGCAGTTCTTC
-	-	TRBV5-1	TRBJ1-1	CASSLEQNGAEAFF	TGCGCCAGCAGCTTGGAGCAGAATGGCGCTGAAGCTTTCTTT
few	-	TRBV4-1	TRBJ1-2	CASSQEGQGGNYGYTF	TGCGCCAGCAGCCAAGAGGGGCAGGGAGGAAACTATGGCTACACCTTC
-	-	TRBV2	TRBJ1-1	CASSPQGWMNTEAFF	TGTGCCAGCAGTCCACAGGGATGGATGAACACTGAAGCTTTCTTT
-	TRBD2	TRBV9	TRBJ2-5	CASSVGPSGEETQYF	TGTGCCAGCAGCGTAGGCCCTAGCGGGGAAGAGACCCAGTACTTC
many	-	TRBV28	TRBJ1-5	CASNLDNQPQHF	TGTGCCAGCAATCTGGACAATCAGCCCCAGCATTTT
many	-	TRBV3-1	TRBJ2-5	CASSQDRTRQGTQYF	TGTGCCAGCAGCCAAGACCGGACAAGGCAAGGGACCCAGTACTTC
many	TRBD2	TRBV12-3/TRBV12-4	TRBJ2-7	CASTPGGGEQYF	TGTGCCAGCACCCCTGGCGGGGGCGAGCAGTACTTC
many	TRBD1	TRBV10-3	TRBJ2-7	CAITNPGGTGTNEQYF	TGTGCCATCACAAACCCCGGTGGGACAGGGACGAACGAGCAGTACTTC
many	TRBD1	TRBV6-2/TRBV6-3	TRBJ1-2	CASSSRGQVYGYTF	TGTGCCAGCAGTTCCCGGGGACAGGTTTATGGCTACACCTTC
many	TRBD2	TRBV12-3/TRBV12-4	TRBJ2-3	CASSRTSGRPDTQYF	TGTGCCAGCAGTAGGACTAGCGGGAGGCCAGATACGCAGTATTTT
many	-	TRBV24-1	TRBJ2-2	CATSDFRSGANTGELFF	TGTGCCACCAGTGATTTCCGTAGCGGCGCGAACACCGGGGAGCTGTTTTTT
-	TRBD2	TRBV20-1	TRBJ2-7	CSARDFRGGLTYEQYF	TGCAGTGCTAGAGATTTTCGCGGGGGGCTAACCTACGAGCAGTACTTC
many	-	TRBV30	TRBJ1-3	CAWLDRASGNTIYF	TGTGCCTGGCTAGACAGAGCCTCTGGAAACACCATATATTTT
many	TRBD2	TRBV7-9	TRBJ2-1	CASSQRGLAGGHEQFF	TGTGCCAGCAGCCAGAGGGGACTAGCGGGAGGCCATGAGCAGTTCTTC
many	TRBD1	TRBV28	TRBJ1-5	CASRTGAGQPQHF	TGTGCCAGCAGAACAGGGGCCGGTCAGCCCCAGCATTTT
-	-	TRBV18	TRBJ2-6	CASSGPGRLSGANVLTF	TGTGCCAGCTCAGGACCGGGACGGCTCTCTGGGGCCAACGTCCTGACTTTC
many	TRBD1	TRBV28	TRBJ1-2	CASRPTGDYGYTF	TGTGCCAGCAGGCCAACAGGGGATTATGGCTACACCTTC
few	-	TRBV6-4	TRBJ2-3	CASSEEDGASTDTQYF	TGTGCCAGCAGTGAGGAGGATGGGGCAAGCACAGATACGCAGTATTTT
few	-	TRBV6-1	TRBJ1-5	CASRRGPSNQPQHF	TGTGCCAGCAGGCGGGGTCCTAGCAATCAGCCCCAGCATTTT
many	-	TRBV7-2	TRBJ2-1	CASSTGTNNEQFF	TGTGCCAGCAGCACAGGGACGAACAATGAGCAGTTCTTC
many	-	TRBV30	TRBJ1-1	CAWRQNTEAFF	TGTGCCTGGAGGCAGAACACTGAAGCTTTCTTT
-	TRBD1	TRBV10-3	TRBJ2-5	CAISESIARGQQETQYF	TGTGCCATCAGTGAGTCGATCGCCCGGGGACAGCAAGAGACCCAGTACTTC
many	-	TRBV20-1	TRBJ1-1	CSARIGGRTEAFF	TGCAGTGCTAGGATAGGGGGTAGGACTGAAGCTTTCTTT
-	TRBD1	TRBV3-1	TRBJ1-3	CGNSQGQFSGNTICF	TGTGGCAACAGCCAGGGACAGTTCTCTGGAAACACCATATGTTTT
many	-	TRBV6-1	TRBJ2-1	CASGDPPVNEQFF	TGTGCCAGCGGGGACCCCCCAGTCAATGAGCAGTTCTTC
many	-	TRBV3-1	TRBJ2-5	CASSQDRGEETQYF	TGTGCCAGCAGCCAAGATAGGGGAGAGGAGACCCAGTACTTC
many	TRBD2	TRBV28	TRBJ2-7	CASRGLAGTYYEQYF	TGTGCCAGCAGGGGACTAGCGGGAACCTACTACGAGCAGTACTTC
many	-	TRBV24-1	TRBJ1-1	CATSDSQGRGFF	TGTGCCACCAGTGATTCGCAGGGCCGAGGTTTCTTT
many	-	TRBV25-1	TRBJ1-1	CASSGESEAFF	TGTGCCAGCAGTGGGGAGTCTGAAGCTTTCTTT
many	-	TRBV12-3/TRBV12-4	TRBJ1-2	CASSRTDGYTF	TGTGCCAGCAGTCGGACAGATGGCTACACCTTC
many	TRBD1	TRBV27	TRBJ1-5	CASSGTGGNQPQHF	TGTGCCAGCAGTGGGACAGGGGGCAATCAGCCCCAGCATTTT
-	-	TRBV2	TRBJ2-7	CASSRPDEQYF	TGTGCCAGCAGCCGGCCGGACGAGCAGTACTTC
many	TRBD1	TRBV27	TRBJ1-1	CASSRSGTALEAFF	TGTGCCAGCAGTAGATCCGGGACAGCCCTTGAAGCTTTCTTT
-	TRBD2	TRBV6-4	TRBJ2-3	CASSDSAGGNDTQYF	TGTGCCAGCAGTGACTCTGCGGGAGGGAATGATACGCAGTACTTT
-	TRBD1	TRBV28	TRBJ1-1	CASSSGQPNTEAFF	TGTGCCAGCAGTTCGGGACAGCCTAACACTGAAGCTTTCTTT
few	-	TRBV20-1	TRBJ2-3	CSAAGSGITDTQYF	TGCAGTGCTGCTGGATCGGGCATTACAGATACGCAGTATTTT
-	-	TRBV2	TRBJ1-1	CASSERGGNTEAFF	TGTGCCAGCAGTGAAAGGGGGGGGAACACTGAAGCTTTCTTT
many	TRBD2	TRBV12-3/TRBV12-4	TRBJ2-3	CASNPSGRGTDTQYF	TGTGCCAGCAACCCTTCCGGGAGGGGCACAGATACGCAGTATTTT
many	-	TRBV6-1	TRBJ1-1	CASTNMRVNTEAFF	TGTGCCAGCACCAACATGCGGGTGAACACTGAAGCTTTCTTT
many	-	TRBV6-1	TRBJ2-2	CASSEDDYPSSELFF	TGTGCCAGCAGTGAAGACGACTACCCCTCCTCGGAGCTGTTTTTT
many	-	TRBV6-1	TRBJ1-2	CASTNLPDYGYTF	TGTGCCAGCACTAATCTTCCAGACTATGGCTACACCTTC
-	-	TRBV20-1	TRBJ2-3	CSAIDTRTDTQYF	TGCAGTGCCATCGACACCCGCACAGATACGCAGTATTTT
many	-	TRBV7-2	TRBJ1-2	CASSSWGAQYGYTF	TGCGCCAGCAGCTCGTGGGGGGCTCAGTATGGCTACACCTTC
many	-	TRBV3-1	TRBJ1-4	CASSQANEKLFF	TGTGCCAGCAGCCAGGCAAATGAAAAACTGTTTTTT
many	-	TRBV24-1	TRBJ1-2	CATSDFPFDYGYTF	TGTGCCACCAGTGATTTCCCCTTCGACTATGGCTACACCTTC
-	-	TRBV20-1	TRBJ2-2	CSAAGGELFF	TGCAGTGCTGCCGGCGGGGAGCTGTTTTTT
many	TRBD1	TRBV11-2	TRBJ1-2	CASSTRSGTGAGGYTF	TGTGCCAGCAGCACCCGGTCTGGTACAGGGGCGGGGGGCTACACCTTC
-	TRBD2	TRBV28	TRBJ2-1	CASSLWASGQGNEQFF	TGTGCCAGTTCCCTCTGGGCTAGCGGCCAAGGGAATGAGCAGTTCTTC
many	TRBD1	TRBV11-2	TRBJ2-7	CASSRGDRRREQYF	TGTGCCAGCAGCCGAGGGGACAGGAGGCGAGAGCAGTACTTC